Below, 13 T cell receptor beta chains from the same sample are listed, as sequenced in a study of T cell responses to AZD1222 COVID-19 vaccine. Using immunoSEQ multiplex PCR, the repertoire was profiled, and TCRdb retains in-frame clones only, with some absent. This table has under 150,000 clones, over 90% appearing once. This material consisted of peripheral blood, taken on day 0 of AZD1222 vaccination. These receptors were taken from an adult in good health.

V and J are TRBV5-5 and TRBJ2-7, with D unresolved. V was shortened by 5 bases and J by 0 bases, with 6 bases between the two germline ends. Germline V lookup: CDR1 SGHKS, CDR2 YYEKEE (reference sequence). The CDR3 spans 12 residues. As DNA, the CDR3 is TGTGCCAGCAGGGGTAGCTCCTACGAGCAGTACTTC. Translation: CASRGSSYEQYF.

The V gene is TRBV18, the J gene TRBJ2-5; D call uncertain. The CDR3 extends over 13 amino acids. CDR1 and CDR2 from the germline V gene are KGHSH and LQKENI. Trimming shortened V by 2 bases and J by 3 bases, and 7 bases separated the two germline ends. DNA of the CDR3: TGTGCCAGCTCACCAGTAAAGAAAGAGACCCAGTACTTC. Translation: CASSPVKKETQYF.

The chain uses TRBV5-4 and TRBJ2-5, with 7 positions matching TRBD1. Germline assignment: CDR1 SGHNT and CDR2 YYREEE (reference sequence). The trim removed 3 bases at V and 3 bases at J, leaving 2 bases unmatched. The CDR3 is 13 amino acids. The CDR3 coding sequence is TGTGCCAGCAGCTGGGACAGCGAAGAGACCCAGTACTTC. Translating gives CASSWDSEETQYF.

The V gene is TRBV6-2 or TRBV6-3, the J gene TRBJ1-2, with a possible D match to TRBD1 (6 bases). The CDR3 spans 17 residues. Germline-derived CDR1 and CDR2 are MNHEY and SVGEGT. The V and J ends lost 6 bases and 3 bases respectively, with 23 bases between them. The DNA for the CDR3 is TGTGCCAGCAGCCGCACACCGGGGGCCGGAGGGGACTATGGCTACACCTTC. Translation: CASSRTPGAGGDYGYTF.

The rearrangement joins TRBV12-3 or TRBV12-4 to TRBJ2-2; no definite D call. Between the trimmed V and J ends, which lost 6 bases and 7 bases, there was a span of 6 bases. The CDR3 is made up of 11 amino acids. CDR3 region: CASSFNGELFF. In nucleotides, the CDR3 is TGTGCCAGCAGCTTCAACGGGGAGCTGTTTTTT.

This clone was observed once. The CDR3 is CAISESSKNYGYTF. In DNA, the CDR3 is TGTGCCATCAGTGAGTCCTCCAAGAACTATGGCTACACCTTC. J is TRBJ1-2 and V is TRBV10-3; D gene ambiguous. The CDR3 length is 14 residues. Per germline, CDR1 ENHRY and CDR2 SYGVKD. Trimming left V 0 bases short and J 2 bases short, with 7 bases between.

The chain carries TRBV6-5 and TRBJ2-3, with TRBD2 matching 12 bases. CDR3 length: 15 amino acids. Germline trimming cut 6 bases from V and 3 bases from J; bases unmatched to any gene: 4. The V gene's germline CDR1 is MNHEY and CDR2 SVGAGI. The DNA of the CDR3 is TGTGCCAGCAGAGAGACTAGCGGGAGAACAGATACGCAGTATTTT. Translated: CASRETSGRTDTQYF.

This clone is a singleton in its sample. The chain joins TRBV6-2 or TRBV6-3 to TRBJ2-1; D unresolved. The ends were cut back, 4 bases at V and 7 bases at J, with 17 bases in the middle. This CDR3 region has 15 residues. Germline assignment: CDR1 MNHEY and CDR2 SVGEGT. This CDR3 is CASSLARSLSNEQFF. The CDR3, as DNA: TGTGCCAGCAGTTTAGCCCGGTCGCTCTCAAATGAGCAGTTCTTC.

This chain links TRBV19 with TRBJ1-2; 9 bases agree with TRBD1. Germline V gives CDR1 LNHDA, CDR2 SQIVND (reference sequence). This CDR3 is 20 amino acids long. The V segment lost 6 bases and the J segment 0 bases; nucleotides outside the gene matches: 20. The CDR3 loop reads CASRLTGTGSPPSTNYGYTF. The CDR3 DNA sequence: TGTGCCAGTAGATTAACCGGGACAGGGTCCCCTCCTAGTACTAACTATGGCTACACCTTC.

The chain combines TRBV25-1 with TRBJ2-5; 7 bases map to TRBD1. The CDR3 extends over 15 amino acids. CDR1 is MGHDK, CDR2 SYGVNS, per germline. The trim removed 5 bases at V and 3 bases at J, leaving 9 bases unmatched. The chain's CDR3 is CASSLSGQIEETQYF. DNA of the CDR3: TGTGCCAGCAGTTTATCGGGACAGATAGAAGAGACCCAGTACTTC. Variable domain in full (rest from reference TRBV25-1 and TRBJ2-5): EADIYQTPRYLVIGTGKKITLECSQTMGHDKMYWYQQDPGMELHLIHYSYGVNSTEKGDLSSESTVSRIRTEHFPLTLESARPSHTSQYLCASSLSGQIEETQYFGPGTRLLVL.

The chain uses TRBV4-1 and TRBJ1-5; D might be TRBD1 (5 bases). CDR1 and CDR2 (germline): MGHRA, YSYEKL. V was pared by 0 bases and J by 7 bases, with 13 bases between. This CDR3 spans 15 amino acids. Here the CDR3 reads CASSQEGQGTQPQHF. CDR3 nucleotide sequence: TGCGCCAGCAGCCAAGAGGGGCAGGGTACGCAGCCCCAGCATTTT.

This sequence joins TRBV24-1 and TRBJ2-7; D possibly corresponds to TRBD1 (6 bases). V lost 4 bases and J lost 6, with 12 bases in between. The CDR3 is 13 amino acids. Germline CDR1 and CDR2: KGHDR and SFDVKD. Here the CDR3 DNA reads TGTGCCACCAGTGAATCCGACAGGACCGAGCAGTACTTC. Amino acid sequence: CATSESDRTEQYF.

The rearrangement links TRBV24-1 to TRBJ1-5; 8 bases fit TRBD1. The CDR3 is made up of 14 amino acids. V gave up 5 bases and J gave up 5 bases; unmatched junction bases: 4. The germline gives CDR1 KGHDR, CDR2 SFDVKD. The CDR3 DNA reads as TGTGCCACCAGTGCTCCAGGGGGCCATCAGCCCCAGCATTTT. It translates to CATSAPGGHQPQHF.